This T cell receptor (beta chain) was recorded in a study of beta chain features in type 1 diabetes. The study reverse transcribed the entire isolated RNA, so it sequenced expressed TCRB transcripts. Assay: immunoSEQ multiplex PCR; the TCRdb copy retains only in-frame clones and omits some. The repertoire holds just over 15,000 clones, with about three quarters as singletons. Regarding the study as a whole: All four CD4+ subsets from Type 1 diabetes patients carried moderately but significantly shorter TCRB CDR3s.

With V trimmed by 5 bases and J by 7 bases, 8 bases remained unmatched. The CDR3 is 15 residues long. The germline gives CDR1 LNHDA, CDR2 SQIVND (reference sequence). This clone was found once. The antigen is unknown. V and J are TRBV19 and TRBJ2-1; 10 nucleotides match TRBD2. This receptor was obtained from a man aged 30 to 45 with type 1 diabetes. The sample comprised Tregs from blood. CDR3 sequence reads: CASSQHRTSGNEQFF. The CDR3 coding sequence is TGTGCCAGTAGTCAACATAGGACTAGCGGTAATGAGCAGTTCTTC.